This TCR beta chain was captured in a study of molecular identifiers for immune sequencing clone quantification. Findings of the study overall: A shared barcode on identical TCR molecules could lead to underestimated sizes for highly expanded clones.

MiXCR was run by TCRdb on the PCR reads, yielding one entry per CDR3 protein. The table records some 70,000 distinct CDR3 sequences, around 18% of them present only once. Trimming removed 3 bases from V and 4 bases from J; junction bases left unmatched: 10. Per the germline V gene, CDR1 is MNHEY and CDR2 is SMNVEV (reference sequence). The CDR3 length is 17 residues. This clonotype was counted ten times or more. The antigen is not known. Material for sequencing was naive CD8+ T cells from blood, with Jurkat cell RNA spiked in. Sample subset: FACS-sorted CD8+CD4-CCR7+CD45RA+ naive T cells. The receptor's source is a human donor in good health. Some libraries in this study had Jurkat cell RNA spiked in. The gene calls are TRBV27 and TRBJ2-3; 10 bases align to TRBD2. The CDR3 is CASSLYPSGSGADTQYF. For the CDR3, the DNA is TGTGCCAGCAGTTTGTATCCTAGCGGGAGCGGGGCAGATACGCAGTATTTT.